This entry concerns a single TCR beta chain. Its target is unknown. This entry belongs to a study of high-grade serous ovarian cancer treatment subgroups. The study, taken as a whole, reports: Tumors within one patient showed repertoire similarity of roughly 0.095 to 0.85. Spatial context was lost because tumors were sequenced in bulk.

The method was immunoSEQ multiplex PCR; TCRdb's version includes in-frame clones alone and lacks a portion of them. The sample has 6,000 to 7,000 clones, 70% to 80% seen once. The tumor samples were collected prior to definitive surgery or chemotherapy. The material sequenced was tumor tissue. The TCR originated in a human donor with high-grade serous ovarian cancer.

CDR3 region: CASSFGGFTSGNTIYF. CDR3 nucleotides: TGCGCCAGCAGCTTTGGCGGATTTACCTCTGGAAACACCATATATTTT. The chain couples TRBV5-1 to TRBJ1-3; D call uncertain. The germline V and J ends were trimmed by 2 bases and 0 bases, with 12 bases remaining between them. CDR1 is SGHRS and CDR2 is YFSETQ in the germline V gene. CDR3 length: 16 residues.